This TCR beta chain was retrieved from a study of blood T cell repertoires in COVID-19. About the research overall: Nucleic acid was either cDNA or gDNA, and it came from T cells, B-cell-depleted T cells, or PBMCs.

This CDR3 spans 16 amino acids. Between the trimmed V and J ends, which lost 6 bases and 5 bases, there was a span of 20 bases. From germline, CDR1 is MNHEY and CDR2 SMNVEV (reference sequence). In the study's own analysis: Quantification of nucleated cells was approximated via reference gene primer amplification. Data came from immunoSEQ multiplex PCR; TCRdb stores just in-frame clones and leaves some out. From that table come the V and J calls and clone size; the DNA was used to work out D and trimming. The profile shows approximately 250,000 clones, 88% of them singletons. Which cohort a participant joined came from the clinical history participants gave.

This clonotype was sampled from a woman in her twenties or thirties who had recovered from COVID-19. Sequencing input: PBMCs or T cells enriched from blood (not recorded which). The chain couples TRBV27 to TRBJ1-5, with D maybe TRBD1 (5 bases). The CDR3 DNA reads TGTGCCAGCAGCCCCAACCGGGGGATAGGAGATCAGCCCCAGCATTTT. Its protein product is CASSPNRGIGDQPQHF.